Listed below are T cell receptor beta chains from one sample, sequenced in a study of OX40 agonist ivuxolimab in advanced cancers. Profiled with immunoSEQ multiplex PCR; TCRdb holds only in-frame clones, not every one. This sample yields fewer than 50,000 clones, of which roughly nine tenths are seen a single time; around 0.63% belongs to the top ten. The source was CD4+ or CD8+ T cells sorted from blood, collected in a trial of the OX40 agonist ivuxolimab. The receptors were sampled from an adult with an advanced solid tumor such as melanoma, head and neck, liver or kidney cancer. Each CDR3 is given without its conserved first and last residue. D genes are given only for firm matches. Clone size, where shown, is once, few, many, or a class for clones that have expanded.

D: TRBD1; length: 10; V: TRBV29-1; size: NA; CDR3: SGRQGGAEAF
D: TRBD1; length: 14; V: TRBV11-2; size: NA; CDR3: ASSFRGPSNTGELF
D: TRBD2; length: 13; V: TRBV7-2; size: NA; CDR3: ASSRQGLAGNEQF
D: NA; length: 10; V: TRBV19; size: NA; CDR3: ASSRGYNEQF
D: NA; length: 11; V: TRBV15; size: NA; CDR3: ATSRRAQETQY
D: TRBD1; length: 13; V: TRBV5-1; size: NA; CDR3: ASSLGTAKNYGYT
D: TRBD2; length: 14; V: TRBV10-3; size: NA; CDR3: ATLPAGDGLDNEQF
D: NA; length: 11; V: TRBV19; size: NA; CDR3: ASRGAGANVLT
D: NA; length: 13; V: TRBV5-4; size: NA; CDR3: ASSLQTGPTYEQY
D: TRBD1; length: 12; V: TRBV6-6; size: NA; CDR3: ASRGDRGAQPQH
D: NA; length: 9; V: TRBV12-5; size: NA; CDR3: ASGPLEPQH
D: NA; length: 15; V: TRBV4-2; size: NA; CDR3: ASSRQQGQESSYEQY
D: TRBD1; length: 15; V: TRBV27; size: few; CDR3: ASSLFALTGGMRGYT
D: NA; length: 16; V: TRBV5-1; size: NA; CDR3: ASSSNLQGRAYTGELF
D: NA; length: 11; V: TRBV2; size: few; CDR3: ASMEGEDQPQH
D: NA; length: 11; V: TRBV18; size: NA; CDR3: ASSPPGLQEQF
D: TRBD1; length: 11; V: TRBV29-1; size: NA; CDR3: SADIQGIGGYT
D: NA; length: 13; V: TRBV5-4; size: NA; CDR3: ASGQFTAPNYGYT
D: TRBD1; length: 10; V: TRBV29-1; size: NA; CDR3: SVSRGFTEAF
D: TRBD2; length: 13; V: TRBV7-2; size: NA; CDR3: ASSVTSGLGETQY
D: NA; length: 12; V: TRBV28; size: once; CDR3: ASSFPGNGNTIY
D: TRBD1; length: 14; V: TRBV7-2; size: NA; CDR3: ASRFKPGQLSYEQY
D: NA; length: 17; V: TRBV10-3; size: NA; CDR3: AISEFSSATDGNTGELF
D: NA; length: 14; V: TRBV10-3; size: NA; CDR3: AISEAKGGMGNEQF
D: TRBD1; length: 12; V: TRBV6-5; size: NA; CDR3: ASSWDRELYEQY
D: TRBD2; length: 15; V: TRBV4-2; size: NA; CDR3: ASSQGRTSGGAGEQF
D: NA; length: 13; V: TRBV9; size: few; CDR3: ASSVTGTANTEAF
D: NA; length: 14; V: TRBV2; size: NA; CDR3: ASSSEGGILQETQY
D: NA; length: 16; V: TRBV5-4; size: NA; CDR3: ASSSFVGTLGKGNGYT
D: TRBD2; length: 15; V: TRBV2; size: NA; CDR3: ASSEGGLAGEQETQY
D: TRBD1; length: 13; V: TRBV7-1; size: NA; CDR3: ASSPRQGAGYGYT
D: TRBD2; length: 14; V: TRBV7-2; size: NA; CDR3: ASKTSGGASGETQY
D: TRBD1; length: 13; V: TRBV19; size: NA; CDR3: ASSMDRDSNQPQH
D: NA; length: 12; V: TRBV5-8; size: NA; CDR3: ASSFGSLVYGYT
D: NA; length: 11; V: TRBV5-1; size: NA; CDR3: ASSYQGVTEAF
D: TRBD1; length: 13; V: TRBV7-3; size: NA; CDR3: ASSLNTGVYNEQF
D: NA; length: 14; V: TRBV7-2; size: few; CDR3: ASSPAGARAKNIQY
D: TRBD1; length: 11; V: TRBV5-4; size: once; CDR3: ASSFQGANGYT
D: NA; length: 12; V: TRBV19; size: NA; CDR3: ASTKGGQSGEQY
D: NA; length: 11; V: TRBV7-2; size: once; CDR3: ASSQRVTGELF
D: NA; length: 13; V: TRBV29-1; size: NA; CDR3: SVEESSTPRGGYT
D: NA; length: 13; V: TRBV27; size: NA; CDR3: ASSSRWGLNNEQF